Here is one TCR beta chain with its context. Its antigen is still unknown. Next came a second PCR, run for about 6 to 11 cycles, which used a sample-barcoded 5' primer along with a J-beta primer mix. Each of the cDNA molecules was tagged by a template-switch adaptor with 12 random nucleotides. TCRdb processed the 5' RACE reads anew with MiXCR; each CDR3 protein has one entry. The table includes approximately 820,000 distinct CDR3 sequences, under 45% detected once. In each sample, at least 6.5 million PBMCs were isolated. This specimen comes from a study of blood T cells in healthy people across ages. J was trimmed by 8 bases and V by 2 bases; bases with no gene match: 2. CDR3 length: 14 residues. CDR1 is SEHNR and CDR2 is FQNEAQ in the germline V gene (reference sequence). General study results and limits: Getting older went along with TCR beta diversity per million T cells dropping roughly linearly. Calculation of diversity from one million T cells yielded estimates considered to be underestimates.

Sequences were obtained from blood. The chain uses TRBV7-9 and TRBJ1-6; 8 positions agree with TRBD1. The TCR comes from a man in his fifties or sixties in good health. The CDR3, as DNA: TGTGCCAGCAGCTTAACACAGGGGGATTCACCCCTCCACTTT. This sequence encodes CASSLTQGDSPLHF.